Following are 25 T cell receptor beta chains from one sample sequenced in a study of OX40 agonist ivuxolimab in advanced cancers. Some clones are missing from TCRdb's copy, which holds only in-frame ones; the method was immunoSEQ multiplex PCR. Among 70,000 to 95,000 clones listed, 70% to 90% were seen once. The source material was CD4+ or CD8+ T cells sorted from blood, sampled in a trial of the OX40 agonist ivuxolimab. All receptors come from an adult with an advanced solid tumor such as melanoma, head and neck, liver or kidney cancer.

The chain is built from TRBV10-3 and TRBJ2-2; no firm D call. The CDR3 consists of 14 residues. The V end was cut by 6 bases, the J end by 0 bases, with 8 bases between. Germline V gene lookup returns CDR1 ENHRY and CDR2 SYGVKD. Written as DNA, the CDR3 is TGTGCCATCAGGAGTCTAGCGAACACCGGGGAGCTGTTTTTT. Its translation is CAIRSLANTGELFF.

The chain is built from TRBV6-5 and TRBJ2-5; 10 positions match TRBD1. J lost 3 bases, V lost 2 bases, and 0 bases had no gene match. The CDR3 is made up of 14 amino acids. The germline gives CDR1 MNHEY, CDR2 SVGAGI. The CDR3 DNA is TGTGCCAGCAGTTACGGGACAGGGGAAGAGACCCAGTACTTC. It encodes CASSYGTGEETQYF.

As regards this clone: The same CDR3 arises from other DNA sequences in this sample as well. V is TRBV7-3 and J is TRBJ1-1; D not resolved. Trimming took off 2 bases at V and 1 base at J, with 5 bases between the two ends. CDR1 and CDR2 from the germline V gene are SGHTA and FQGTGA. CDR3 length: 13 residues. CDR3 coding DNA: TGTGCCAGCAGCTTATCAGGGAACACTGAAGCTTTCTTT. Encoded protein: CASSLSGNTEAFF.

The J gene is TRBJ1-1, the V gene TRBV6-1; TRBD1 matches at 8 bases. Trimming took 5 bases from V and 4 from J; bases not matched to a gene: 3. The CDR3 sequence is 13 residues long. Germline assignment: CDR1 MNHNS and CDR2 SASEGT. CDR3: CASSSTGGTEAFF. In nucleotides, the CDR3 is TGTGCCAGCAGTAGCACAGGGGGCACTGAAGCTTTCTTT.

The V call is TRBV10-3, the J call TRBJ2-7; the D call may be TRBD1 or TRBD2 (5 bases each). CDR3 size: 13 residues. V lost 6 bases, J lost 6 bases, and 15 bases lay in between. Germline V lookup: CDR1 ENHRY, CDR2 SYGVKD. CDR3 sequence (DNA): TGTGCCATCAGCGAGAGGGGCCTGGGCGAGCAGTACTTC. This encodes CAISERGLGEQYF.

The rearrangement uses TRBV6-5 and TRBJ1-2; 10 nucleotides line up with TRBD1. Unmatched junction bases numbered 5, after V lost 5 bases and J lost 8 bases. This CDR3 has 13 residues. Germline values: CDR1 MNHEY, CDR2 SVGAGI. DNA for the CDR3: TGTGCCAGCAGTAGGGACAGGGGAGGAGGCTACACCTTC. Residues: CASSRDRGGGYTF.

The V call is TRBV7-3, the J call TRBJ1-1; no definite D call. This CDR3 has 14 amino acids. The V end lost 5 bases, the J end lost 4 bases, and 14 bases lay between the germline ends. The germline CDR1 and CDR2 sequences are SGHTA and FQGTGA. This CDR3 is CASSLRGVGTEAFF. In DNA, the CDR3 is TGTGCCAGCAGCCTAAGAGGAGTTGGCACTGAAGCTTTCTTT.

This clone was seen a few times. The V gene is TRBV30, the J gene TRBJ1-5, with 7 nucleotides matching TRBD1. CDR1 is GTSNPN and CDR2 is SVGIG in the germline V gene (reference sequence). The CDR3 totals 11 residues. V lost 5 bases to trimming and J lost 5 bases; unmatched junction nucleotides: 0. DNA for the CDR3: TGTGCCTGGGGACAGGATCAGCCCCAGCATTTT. Its translation: CAWGQDQPQHF.

V is TRBV7-8 and J is TRBJ2-1; a possible D gene is TRBD1 (6 bases). V was pared by 2 bases and J by 5 bases, with 13 bases between. The CDR3 spans 15 residues. The germline gives CDR1 SGHVS, CDR2 FQNEAQ. The CDR3 is CASSLSQGANNEQFF. CDR3 coding DNA: TGTGCCAGCAGCTTATCACAGGGTGCCAACAATGAGCAGTTCTTC.

CDR3 nucleotide sequence: TGTGCCAGCAGCTGGGTTGGACAGGGGGTGAACTATGGCTACACCTTC. The encoded protein is CASSWVGQGVNYGYTF. The V gene is TRBV5-4, the J gene TRBJ1-2; TRBD1 aligns across 10 bases. Trimming cost V 3 bases and J 2 bases; bases outside gene matches: 7. The germline V gene has CDR1 SGHNT and CDR2 YYREEE (reference sequence). The length of the CDR3 is 16 residues. The full variable domain, completed using reference TRBV5-4 and TRBJ1-2, is ETGVTQSPTHLIKTRGQQVTLRCSSQSGHNTVSWYQQALGQGPQFIFQYYREEENGRGNFPPRFSGLQFPNYSSELNVNALELDDSALYLCASSWVGQGVNYGYTFGSGTRLTVV.

The rearrangement uses TRBV7-6 and TRBJ2-3, with 7 positions matching TRBD2. V shed 5 bases and J 5 bases; nucleotides not matched to a gene: 10. The CDR3 contains 15 residues. CDR1 SGHVS and CDR2 FNYEAQ come from the germline V gene. CDR3 DNA sequence: TGTGCCAGCAGCCGCTCGGCGGGAGTAGAAGATACGCAGTATTTT. Its protein is CASSRSAGVEDTQYF.

The V call is TRBV18, the J call TRBJ1-1; a possible D gene is TRBD1 (6 bases). CDR1 and CDR2 (germline): KGHSH, LQKENI. CDR3 size: 15 residues. Deletions cut 2 bases from V and 5 bases from J, with 15 bases between. The CDR3 spells CASSPKQGGSTEAFF. The CDR3 nucleotides are TGTGCCAGCTCACCAAAACAGGGAGGTAGTACTGAAGCTTTCTTT. The complete variable domain, with remaining parts taken from reference TRBV18 and TRBJ1-1, reads NAGVMQNPRHLVRRRGQEARLRCSPMKGHSHVYWYRQLPEEGLKFMVYLQKENIIDESGMPKERFSAEFPKEGPSILRIQQVVRGDSAAYFCASSPKQGGSTEAFFGQGTRLTVV.

V usage is TRBV5-1 and J usage is TRBJ2-2; D unresolved. Trimming removed 4 bases at V and 6 bases at J, with 19 bases between. Germline assignment: CDR1 SGHRS and CDR2 YFSETQ. The CDR3 contains 16 residues. The CDR3 region has the DNA TGCGCCAGCAGCCCCGGATGGACCCCACCCGCCGGGGAGCTGTTTTTT. It is translated as CASSPGWTPPAGELFF. Using reference TRBV5-1 and TRBJ2-2 for the parts outside the CDR3, the full variable domain is KAGVTQTPRYLIKTRGQQVTLSCSPISGHRSVSWYQQTPGQGLQFLFEYFSETQRNKGNFPGRFSGRQFSNSRSEMNVSTLELGDSALYLCASSPGWTPPAGELFFGEGSRLTVL.

This clone was observed once. The V call is TRBV28, the J call TRBJ1-1, with D possibly being TRBD1 (6 bases). The CDR3 extends over 13 amino acids. V dropped 2 bases and J dropped 10 bases, with 14 bases sitting between them. Germline V lookup: CDR1 MDHEN, CDR2 SYDVKM. The CDR3 loop is CASSLRGGRGAFF. The CDR3 nucleotides read TGTGCCAGCAGTTTAAGGGGGGGACGGGGAGCTTTCTTT.

J is TRBJ1-6 and V is TRBV6-4, with D perhaps matching TRBD1 (5 bases). V was pared by 6 bases and J by 7 bases, with 10 bases between. Germline V gives CDR1 MRHNA, CDR2 SNTAGT. The CDR3 contains 13 residues. In DNA form, the CDR3 reads TGTGCCAGCAGCAACAGGCAAAATTCACCCCTCCACTTT. Its protein product is CASSNRQNSPLHF.

The chain recombines TRBV6-5 with TRBJ1-5, with TRBD1 identical over 11 bases. The CDR3 loop spans 15 amino acids. Germline V lookup: CDR1 MNHEY, CDR2 SVGAGI. J gave up 7 bases and V 5 bases, and 7 bases lay outside the gene matches. The CDR3 here is CASSPGTGGGQPQHF. The CDR3 DNA sequence: TGTGCCAGCAGTCCCGGGACAGGGGGTGGGCAGCCCCAGCATTTT.

The sample holds one count of this clone. This chain uses TRBV30 with TRBJ1-1, with a tentative D call TRBD1 (5 bases). In germline, CDR1 is GTSNPN, CDR2 SVGIG (reference sequence). Trimming left V 0 bases short and J 4 bases short, with 12 bases between. This CDR3 region has 14 residues. For the CDR3, the DNA is TGTGCCTGGAGTGTTCCCTATACAGGCACTGAAGCTTTCTTT. Protein: CAWSVPYTGTEAFF.

The J gene is TRBJ2-6, the V gene TRBV7-2; D ambiguous. Germline loops: CDR1 SGHTA, CDR2 FQGNSA. CDR3 length equals 15 residues. V was trimmed by 2 bases and J by 5 bases, leaving 10 bases between them. CDR3 in amino acids: CASSLTEHWANVLTF. The CDR3 bases are TGTGCCAGCAGCTTAACTGAACACTGGGCCAACGTCCTGACTTTC.

To note about this clone: The sample holds other DNA sequences that translate to the same CDR3. This chain links TRBV9 with TRBJ1-1; D is unclear. This CDR3 is built from 14 residues. CDR1 is SGDLS and CDR2 is YYNGEE in the germline V gene. With 0 bases removed from V and 1 base from J, the gap between germline ends came to 7 bases. CDR3 sequence: CASSVVQGNTEAFF. As DNA, the CDR3 is TGTGCCAGCAGCGTAGTTCAAGGGAACACTGAAGCTTTCTTT.

The chain recombines TRBV27 with TRBJ2-2; D is perhaps TRBD1 or TRBD2 (5 bases each). Deletions cut 3 bases from V and 5 bases from J, with 10 bases between. The length of the CDR3 is 14 residues. Germline V gives CDR1 MNHEY, CDR2 SMNVEV (reference sequence). The CDR3 is CASSLGVGTGELFF. CDR3 sequence (DNA): TGTGCCAGCAGTTTGGGGGTGGGGACCGGGGAGCTGTTTTTT.

The chain combines TRBV5-4 with TRBJ1-6, with D uncertain. Germline CDR1 and CDR2: SGHNT and YYREEE (reference sequence). V was trimmed by 4 bases and J by 8 bases, leaving 16 bases between them. The CDR3 sequence is 15 residues long. This CDR3 is CASSTGPTKYSPLHF. CDR3 nucleotides: TGTGCCAGCAGCACCGGACCGACAAAATATTCACCCCTCCACTTT.

J is TRBJ2-5 and V is TRBV4-2, with 13 bases that match TRBD2. V was pared by 3 bases and J by 5 bases, with 9 bases of the junction left unmatched. The CDR3 is 17 residues long. Looked up from germline, CDR1 is LGHNA and CDR2 is YNFKEQ. The CDR3 sequence: CASSQGTGTSGTETQYF. The CDR3 DNA reads as TGTGCCAGCAGCCAGGGGACCGGGACTAGCGGGACGGAGACCCAGTACTTC.

The chain uses TRBV10-3 and TRBJ1-4; tentative D call: TRBD1 (6 bases). In germline, CDR1 is ENHRY, CDR2 SYGVKD. The CDR3 extends over 15 amino acids. V lost 2 bases and J 8 bases, leaving 15 bases between the germline ends. CDR3 nucleotide sequence: TGTGCCATCAGTGAGCTAAGGGGGTTTAGAGAAAAACTGTTTTTT. Protein sequence: CAISELRGFREKLFF.

The rearrangement links TRBV6-5 to TRBJ2-7; possible D gene TRBD2, 6 bases. The germline V and J ends were trimmed by 6 bases and 7 bases, with 19 bases remaining between them. The CDR3 extends over 14 amino acids. CDR1 and CDR2 from the germline V gene are MNHEY and SVGAGI. The CDR3 nucleotides are TGTGCCAGCAGCCCCTACGGGAGAGCGGAGGAGCAGTACTTC. Its protein is CASSPYGRAEEQYF.

The V gene is TRBV5-6, the J gene TRBJ2-6; no definite D call. V dropped 10 bases and J dropped 0 bases, with 14 bases sitting between them. Germline CDR1 reads SGHDT; CDR2 reads YYEEEE. The CDR3 runs to 15 residues. CDR3 nucleotides: TGTGCCTGTGGCTTGTACGGCTCTGGGGCCAACGTCCTGACTTTC. Translated, it gives CACGLYGSGANVLTF.